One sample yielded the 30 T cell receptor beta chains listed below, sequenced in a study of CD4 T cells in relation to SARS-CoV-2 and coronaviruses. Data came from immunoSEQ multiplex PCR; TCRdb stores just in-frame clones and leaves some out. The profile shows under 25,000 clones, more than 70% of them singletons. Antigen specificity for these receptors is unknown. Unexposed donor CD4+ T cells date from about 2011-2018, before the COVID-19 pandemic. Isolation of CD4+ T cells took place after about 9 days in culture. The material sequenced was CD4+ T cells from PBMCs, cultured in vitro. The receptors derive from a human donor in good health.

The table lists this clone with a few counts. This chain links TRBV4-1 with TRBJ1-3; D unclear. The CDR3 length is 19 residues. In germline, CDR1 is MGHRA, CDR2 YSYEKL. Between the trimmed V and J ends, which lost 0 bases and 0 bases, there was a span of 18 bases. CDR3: CASSQEWEALFSSGNTIYF. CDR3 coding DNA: TGCGCCAGCAGCCAAGAATGGGAGGCCCTCTTCAGCTCTGGAAACACCATATATTTT.

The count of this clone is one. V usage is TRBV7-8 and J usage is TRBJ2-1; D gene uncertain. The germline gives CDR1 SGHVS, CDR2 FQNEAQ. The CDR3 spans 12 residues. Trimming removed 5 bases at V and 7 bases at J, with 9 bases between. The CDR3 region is CASSPGWNEQFF. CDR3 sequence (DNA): TGTGCCAGCAGCCCCGGGTGGAATGAGCAGTTCTTC. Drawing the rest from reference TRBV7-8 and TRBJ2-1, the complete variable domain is GAGVSQSPRYKVAKRGQDVALRCDPISGHVSLFWYQQALGQGPEFLTYFQNEAQLDKSGLPSDRFFAERPEGSVSTLKIQRTQQEDSAVYLCASSPGWNEQFFGPGTRLTVL.

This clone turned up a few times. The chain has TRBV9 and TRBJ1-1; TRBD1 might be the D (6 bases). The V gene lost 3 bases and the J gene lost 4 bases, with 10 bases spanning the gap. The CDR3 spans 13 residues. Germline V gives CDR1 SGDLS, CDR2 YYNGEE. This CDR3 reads CASSGRGFTEAFF. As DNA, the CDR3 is TGTGCCAGCAGCGGCAGGGGATTCACTGAAGCTTTCTTT. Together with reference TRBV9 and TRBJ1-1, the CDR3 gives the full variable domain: DSGVTQTPKHLITATGQRVTLRCSPRSGDLSVYWYQQSLDQGLQFLIQYYNGEERAKGNILERFSAQQFPDLHSELNLSSLELGDSALYFCASSGRGFTEAFFGQGTRLTVV.

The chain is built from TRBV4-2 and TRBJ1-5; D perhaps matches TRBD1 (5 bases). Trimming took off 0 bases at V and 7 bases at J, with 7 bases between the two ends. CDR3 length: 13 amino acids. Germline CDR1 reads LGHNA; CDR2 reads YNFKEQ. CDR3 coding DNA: TGTGCCAGCAGCCAAGATCGGGGGCAGCCCCAGCATTTT. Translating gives CASSQDRGQPQHF.

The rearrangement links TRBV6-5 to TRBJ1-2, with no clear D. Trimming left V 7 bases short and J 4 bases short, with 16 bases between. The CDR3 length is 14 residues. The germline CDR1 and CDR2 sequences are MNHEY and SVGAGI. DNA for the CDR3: TGTGCCAGCACCCCAAGCGGGCTCGCCTATGGCTACACCTTC. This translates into CASTPSGLAYGYTF.

CDR3 sequence: CATSDPPPTDTQYF. In DNA, the CDR3 is TGTGCCACCAGTGATCCCCCCCCTACAGATACGCAGTATTTT. The chain employs TRBV24-1 and TRBJ2-3; the D is unclear. Germline V gene data show CDR1 as KGHDR and CDR2 as SFDVKD. This CDR3 has 14 residues. Trimming stripped 3 bases from V and 3 bases from J, with 9 bases between.

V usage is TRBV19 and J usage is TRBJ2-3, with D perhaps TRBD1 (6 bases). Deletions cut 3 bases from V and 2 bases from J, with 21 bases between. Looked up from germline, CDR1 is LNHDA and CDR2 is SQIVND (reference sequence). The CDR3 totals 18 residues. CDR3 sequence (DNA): TGTGCCAGTAGTATTCTACGCCGGGACACTGGTATCACAGATACGCAGTATTTT. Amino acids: CASSILRRDTGITDTQYF.

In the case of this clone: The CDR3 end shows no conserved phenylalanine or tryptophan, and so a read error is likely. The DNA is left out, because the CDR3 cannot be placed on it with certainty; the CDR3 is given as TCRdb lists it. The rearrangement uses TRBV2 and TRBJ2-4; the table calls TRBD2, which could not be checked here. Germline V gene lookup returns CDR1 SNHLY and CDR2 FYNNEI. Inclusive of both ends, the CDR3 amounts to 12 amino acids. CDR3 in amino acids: CASSQREVGLDL.

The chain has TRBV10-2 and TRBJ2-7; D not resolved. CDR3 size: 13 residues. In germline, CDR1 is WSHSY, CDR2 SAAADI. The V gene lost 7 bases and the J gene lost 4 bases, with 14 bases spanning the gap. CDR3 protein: CASTSTRTYEQYF. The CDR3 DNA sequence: TGCGCCAGCACTAGTACCCGGACGTACGAGCAGTACTTC.

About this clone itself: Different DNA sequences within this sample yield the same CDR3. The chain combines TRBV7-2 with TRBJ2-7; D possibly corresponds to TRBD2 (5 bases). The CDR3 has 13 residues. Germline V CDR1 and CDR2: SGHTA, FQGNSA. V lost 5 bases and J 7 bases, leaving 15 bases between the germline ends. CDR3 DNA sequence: TGTGCCAGCAGCCCCTCCCCGGGAAGGGAGCAGTACTTC. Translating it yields CASSPSPGREQYF.

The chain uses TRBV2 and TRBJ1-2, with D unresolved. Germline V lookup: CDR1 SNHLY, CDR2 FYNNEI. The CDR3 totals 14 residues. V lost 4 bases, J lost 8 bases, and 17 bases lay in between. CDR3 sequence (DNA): TGTGCCAGCAGTGTTTCCGGCAAGACGGGCGGCTACACCTTC. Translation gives CASSVSGKTGGYTF.

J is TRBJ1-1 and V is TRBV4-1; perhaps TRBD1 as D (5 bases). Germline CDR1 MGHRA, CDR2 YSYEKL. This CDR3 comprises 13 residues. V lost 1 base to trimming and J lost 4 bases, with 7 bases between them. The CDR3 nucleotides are TGCGCCAGCAGCCAAGGGGGGTTCACTGAAGCTTTCTTT. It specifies CASSQGGFTEAFF.

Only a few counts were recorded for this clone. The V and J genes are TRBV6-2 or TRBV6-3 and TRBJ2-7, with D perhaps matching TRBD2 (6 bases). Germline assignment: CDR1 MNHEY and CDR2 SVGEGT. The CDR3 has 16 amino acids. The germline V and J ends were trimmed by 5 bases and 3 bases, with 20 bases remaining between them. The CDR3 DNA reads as TGTGCCAGCAGTCGGCATTCTAGCGCCCTAAACTACGAGCAGTACTTC. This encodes CASSRHSSALNYEQYF.

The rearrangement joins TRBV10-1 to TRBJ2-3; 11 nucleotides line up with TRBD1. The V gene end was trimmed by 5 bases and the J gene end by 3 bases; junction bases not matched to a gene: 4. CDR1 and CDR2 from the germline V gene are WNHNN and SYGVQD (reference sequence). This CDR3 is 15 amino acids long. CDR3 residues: CASSTGQGVTDTQYF. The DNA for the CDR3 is TGCGCCAGCAGTACGGGACAGGGGGTAACAGATACGCAGTATTTT.

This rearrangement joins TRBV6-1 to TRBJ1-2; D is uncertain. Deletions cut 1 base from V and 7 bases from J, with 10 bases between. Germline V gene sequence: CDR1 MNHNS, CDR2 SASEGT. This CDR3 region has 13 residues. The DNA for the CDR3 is TGTGCCAGCAGTGAAGTAGCAGGTAGTGGCTACACCTTC. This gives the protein CASSEVAGSGYTF.

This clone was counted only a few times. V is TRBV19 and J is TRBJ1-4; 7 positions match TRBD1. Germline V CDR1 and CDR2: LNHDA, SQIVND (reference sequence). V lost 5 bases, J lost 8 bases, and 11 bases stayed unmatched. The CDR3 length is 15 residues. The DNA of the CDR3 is TGTGCCAGTAGTGCACCTAACAGGGGCGGGGAAAAACTGTTTTTT. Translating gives CASSAPNRGGEKLFF.

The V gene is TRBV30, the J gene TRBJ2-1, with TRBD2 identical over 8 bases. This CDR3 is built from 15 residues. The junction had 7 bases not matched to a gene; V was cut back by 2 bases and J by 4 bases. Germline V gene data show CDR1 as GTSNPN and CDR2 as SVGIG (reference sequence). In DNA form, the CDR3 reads TGTGCCTGGAGTTACGAGACTAGCGTTTACAATGAGCAGTTCTTC. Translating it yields CAWSYETSVYNEQFF. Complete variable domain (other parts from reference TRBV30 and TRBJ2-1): SQTIHQWPATLVQPVGSPLSLECTVEGTSNPNLYWYRQAAGRGLQLLFYSVGIGQISSEVPQNLSASRPQDRQFILSSKKLLLSDSGFYLCAWSYETSVYNEQFFGPGTRLTVL.

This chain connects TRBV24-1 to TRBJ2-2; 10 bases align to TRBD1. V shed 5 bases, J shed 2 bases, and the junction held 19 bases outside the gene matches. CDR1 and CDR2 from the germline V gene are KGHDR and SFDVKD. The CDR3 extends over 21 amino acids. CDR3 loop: CATSVYRNWTGGTPNTGELFF. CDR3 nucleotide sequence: TGTGCCACCAGTGTTTATCGAAATTGGACAGGGGGGACTCCTAACACCGGGGAGCTGTTTTTT.

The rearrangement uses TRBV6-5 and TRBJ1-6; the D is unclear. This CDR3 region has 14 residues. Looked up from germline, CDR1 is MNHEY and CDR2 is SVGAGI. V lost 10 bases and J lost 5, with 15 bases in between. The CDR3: CATRAGSNNSPLHF. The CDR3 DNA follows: TGTGCCACGAGGGCGGGCAGCAATAATTCACCCCTCCACTTT.

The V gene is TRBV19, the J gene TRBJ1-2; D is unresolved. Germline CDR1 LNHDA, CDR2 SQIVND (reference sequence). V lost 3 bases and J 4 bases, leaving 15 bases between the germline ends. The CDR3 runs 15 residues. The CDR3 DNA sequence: TGTGCCAGTAGTATCATAGGCCAACGGGGCTATGGCTACACCTTC. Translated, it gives CASSIIGQRGYGYTF.

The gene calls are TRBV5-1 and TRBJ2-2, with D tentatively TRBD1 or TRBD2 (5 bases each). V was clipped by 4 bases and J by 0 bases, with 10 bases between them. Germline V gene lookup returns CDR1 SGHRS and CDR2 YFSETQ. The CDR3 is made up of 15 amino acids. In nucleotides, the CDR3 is TGCGCCAGCAGCCGGGGACGGACGAACACCGGGGAGCTGTTTTTT. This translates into CASSRGRTNTGELFF.

The CDR3 loop reads CASSEDRGRGEKLFF. The CDR3 nucleotides read TGTGCCAGCAGCGAGGACAGGGGACGAGGTGAAAAACTGTTTTTT. The V and J genes are TRBV11-2 and TRBJ1-4; 9 nucleotides agree with TRBD1. Trimming at V came to 5 bases and at J to 7 bases, leaving 8 bases not matched to a gene. There are 15 residues in the CDR3. The germline V gene encodes CDR1 SGHAT and CDR2 FQNNGV.

The CDR3 protein is CASSILAKNIQYF. In nucleotides, the CDR3 is TGTGCCAGCAGTATTCTAGCCAAAAACATTCAGTACTTC. The chain uses TRBV12-3 or TRBV12-4 and TRBJ2-4; D is unclear. V lost 5 bases and J lost 0, with 5 bases in between. The CDR3 loop spans 13 amino acids.

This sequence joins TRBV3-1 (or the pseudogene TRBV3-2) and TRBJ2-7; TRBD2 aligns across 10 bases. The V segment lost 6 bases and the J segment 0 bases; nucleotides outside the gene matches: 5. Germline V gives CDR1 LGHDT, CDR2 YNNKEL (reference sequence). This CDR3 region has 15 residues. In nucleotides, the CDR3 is TGTGCCAGCAGACAGACTAGCGGGTACTCCTACGAGCAGTACTTC. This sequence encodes CASRQTSGYSYEQYF.

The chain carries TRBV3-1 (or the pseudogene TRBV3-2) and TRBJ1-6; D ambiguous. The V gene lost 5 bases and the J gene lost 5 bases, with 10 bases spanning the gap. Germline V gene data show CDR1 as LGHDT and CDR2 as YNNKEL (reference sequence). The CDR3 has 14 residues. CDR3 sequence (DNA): TGTGCCAGCAGCGGGCCAAAGCATAATTCACCCCTCCACTTT. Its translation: CASSGPKHNSPLHF.

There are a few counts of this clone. CDR3 sequence: CASSLQRDSSYEQYF. As DNA, the CDR3 is TGCGCCAGCAGCCTGCAGAGGGACAGCTCCTACGAGCAGTACTTC. This chain uses TRBV4-1 with TRBJ2-7, with 7 bases identical to TRBD1. The CDR3 runs 15 residues. The ends lost 4 bases at V and 0 bases at J; junction bases unmatched: 6. From germline, CDR1 is MGHRA and CDR2 YSYEKL.

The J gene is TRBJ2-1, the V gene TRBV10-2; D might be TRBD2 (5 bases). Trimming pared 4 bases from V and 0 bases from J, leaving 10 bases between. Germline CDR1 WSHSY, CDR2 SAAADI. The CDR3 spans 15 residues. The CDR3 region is CASSGGIRSYNEQFF. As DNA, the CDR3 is TGCGCCAGCAGTGGAGGGATACGCTCCTACAATGAGCAGTTCTTC.

CDR3 amino acids: CASRAGQSNTEAFF. The DNA of the CDR3 is TGTGCCAGCAGGGCGGGACAGTCGAACACTGAAGCTTTCTTT. This chain connects TRBV9 to TRBJ1-1; 7 positions match TRBD1. Per the germline V gene, CDR1 is SGDLS and CDR2 is YYNGEE. This CDR3 comprises 14 residues. Trimming removed 5 bases from V and 1 base from J; junction bases left unmatched: 5.

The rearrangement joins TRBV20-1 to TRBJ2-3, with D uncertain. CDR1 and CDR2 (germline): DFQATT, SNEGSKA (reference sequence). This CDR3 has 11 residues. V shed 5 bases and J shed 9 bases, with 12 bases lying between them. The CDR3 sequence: CSAEPGSTQYF. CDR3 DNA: TGCAGTGCTGAACCGGGCTCCACGCAGTATTTT.

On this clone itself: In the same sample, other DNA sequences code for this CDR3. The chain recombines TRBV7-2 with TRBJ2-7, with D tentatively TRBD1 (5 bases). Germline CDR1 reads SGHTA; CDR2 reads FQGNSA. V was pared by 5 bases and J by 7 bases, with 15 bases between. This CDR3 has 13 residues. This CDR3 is CASSPSPGREQYF. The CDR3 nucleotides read TGTGCCAGCAGCCCTTCCCCAGGGCGGGAGCAGTACTTC.